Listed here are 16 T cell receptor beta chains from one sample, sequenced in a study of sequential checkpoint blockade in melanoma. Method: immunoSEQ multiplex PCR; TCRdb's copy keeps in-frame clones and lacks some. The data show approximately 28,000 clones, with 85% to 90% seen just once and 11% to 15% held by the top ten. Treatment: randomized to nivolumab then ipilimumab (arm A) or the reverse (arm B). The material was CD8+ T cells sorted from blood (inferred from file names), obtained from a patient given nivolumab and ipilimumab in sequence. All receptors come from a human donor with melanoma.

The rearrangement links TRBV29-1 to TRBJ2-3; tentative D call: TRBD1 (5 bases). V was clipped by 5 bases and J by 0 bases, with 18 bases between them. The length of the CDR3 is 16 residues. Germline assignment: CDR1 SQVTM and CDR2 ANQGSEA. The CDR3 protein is CSVLPQGGASTDTQYF. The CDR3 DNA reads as TGCAGCGTTCTTCCCCAGGGCGGAGCTAGCACAGATACGCAGTATTTT.

The CDR3 region is CASSLRGGRLSDTGELFF. Written as DNA, the CDR3 is TGTGCCAGCAGTTTACGGGGGGGCCGCTTAAGCGACACCGGGGAGCTGTTTTTT. This sequence joins TRBV28 and TRBJ2-2; 8 bases match TRBD2. In germline, CDR1 is MDHEN, CDR2 SYDVKM. CDR3 size: 18 residues. V trimming: 2 bases; J trimming: 3 bases; junction bases outside the gene matches: 11.

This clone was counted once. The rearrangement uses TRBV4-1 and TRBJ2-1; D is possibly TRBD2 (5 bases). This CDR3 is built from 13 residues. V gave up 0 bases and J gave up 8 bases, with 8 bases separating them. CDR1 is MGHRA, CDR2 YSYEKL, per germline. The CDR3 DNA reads TGCGCCAGCAGCCAAGATAGGGAGTATGAGCAGTTCTTC. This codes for CASSQDREYEQFF.

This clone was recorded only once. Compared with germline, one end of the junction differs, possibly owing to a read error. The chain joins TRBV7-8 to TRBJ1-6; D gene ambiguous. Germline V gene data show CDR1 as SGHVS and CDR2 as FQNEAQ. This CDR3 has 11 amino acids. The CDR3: CASSLGGHLDF. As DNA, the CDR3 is TGTGCCAGCAGCTTAGGTGGGCATCTCGACTTT.

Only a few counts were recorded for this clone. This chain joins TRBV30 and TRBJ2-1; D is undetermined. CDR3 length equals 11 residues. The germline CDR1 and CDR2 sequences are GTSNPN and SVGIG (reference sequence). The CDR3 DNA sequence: TGTTCCTCGCAAGACTTCAATGAGCAGTTCTTC. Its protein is CSSQDFNEQFF.

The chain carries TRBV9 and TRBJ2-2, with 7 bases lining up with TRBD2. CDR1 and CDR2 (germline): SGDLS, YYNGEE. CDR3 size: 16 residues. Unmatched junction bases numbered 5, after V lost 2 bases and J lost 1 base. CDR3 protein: CASSVAGVGNTGELFF. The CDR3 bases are TGTGCCAGCAGCGTGGCGGGAGTGGGGAACACCGGGGAGCTGTTTTTT.

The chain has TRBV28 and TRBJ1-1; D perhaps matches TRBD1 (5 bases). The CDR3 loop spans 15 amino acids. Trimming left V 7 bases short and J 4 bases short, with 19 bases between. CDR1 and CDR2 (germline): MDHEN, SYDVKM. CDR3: CASTTGGGGFTEAFF. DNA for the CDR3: TGTGCCAGCACCACCGGGGGGGGAGGGTTCACTGAAGCTTTCTTT.

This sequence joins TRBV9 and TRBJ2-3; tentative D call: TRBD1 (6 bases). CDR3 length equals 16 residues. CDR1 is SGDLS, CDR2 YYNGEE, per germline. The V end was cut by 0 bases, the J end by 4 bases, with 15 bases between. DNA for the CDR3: TGTGCCAGCAGCGTAGCTTCCAGGGGTAGTGCAGATACGCAGTATTTT. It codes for CASSVASRGSADTQYF.

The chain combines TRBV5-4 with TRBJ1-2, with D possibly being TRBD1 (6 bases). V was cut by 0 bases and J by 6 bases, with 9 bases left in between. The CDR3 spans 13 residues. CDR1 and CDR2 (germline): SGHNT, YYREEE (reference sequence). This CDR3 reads CASSLGGRDGYTF. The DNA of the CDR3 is TGTGCCAGCAGCTTGGGGGGGCGCGATGGCTACACCTTC. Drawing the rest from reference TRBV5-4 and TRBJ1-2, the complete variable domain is ETGVTQSPTHLIKTRGQQVTLRCSSQSGHNTVSWYQQALGQGPQFIFQYYREEENGRGNFPPRFSGLQFPNYSSELNVNALELDDSALYLCASSLGGRDGYTFGSGTRLTVV.

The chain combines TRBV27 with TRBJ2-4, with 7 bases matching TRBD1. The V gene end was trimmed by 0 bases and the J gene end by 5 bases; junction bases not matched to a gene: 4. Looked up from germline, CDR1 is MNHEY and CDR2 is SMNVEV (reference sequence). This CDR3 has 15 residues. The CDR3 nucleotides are TGTGCCAGCAGTTTATCGGTCGGGACAGAAAACATTCAGTACTTC. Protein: CASSLSVGTENIQYF.

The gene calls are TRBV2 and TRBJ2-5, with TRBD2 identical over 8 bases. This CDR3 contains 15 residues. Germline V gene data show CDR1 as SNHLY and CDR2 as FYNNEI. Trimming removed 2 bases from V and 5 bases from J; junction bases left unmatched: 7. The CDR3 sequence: CASSEMRGVGETQYF. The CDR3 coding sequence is TGTGCCAGCAGTGAAATGCGGGGGGTCGGGGAGACCCAGTACTTC.

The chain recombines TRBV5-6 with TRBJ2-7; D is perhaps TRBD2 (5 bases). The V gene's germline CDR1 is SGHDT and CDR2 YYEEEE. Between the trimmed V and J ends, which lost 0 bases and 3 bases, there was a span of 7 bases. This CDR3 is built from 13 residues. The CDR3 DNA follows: TGTGCCAGCAGCTTGGCTAGCCACTACGAGCAGTACTTC. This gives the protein CASSLASHYEQYF.

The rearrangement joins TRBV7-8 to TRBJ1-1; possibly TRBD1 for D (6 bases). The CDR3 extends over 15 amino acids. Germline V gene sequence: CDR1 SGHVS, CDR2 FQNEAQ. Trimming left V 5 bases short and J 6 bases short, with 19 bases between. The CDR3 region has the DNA TGTGCCAGCAGCCTTGTGGGGGGGGCGATCTCTGAAGCTTTCTTT. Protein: CASSLVGGAISEAFF.

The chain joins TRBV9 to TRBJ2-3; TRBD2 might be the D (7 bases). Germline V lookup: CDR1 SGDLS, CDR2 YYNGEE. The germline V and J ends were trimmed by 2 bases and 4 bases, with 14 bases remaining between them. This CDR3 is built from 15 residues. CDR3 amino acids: CASSVGGGVPDTQYF. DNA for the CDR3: TGTGCCAGCAGCGTGGGAGGGGGGGTCCCAGATACGCAGTATTTT.

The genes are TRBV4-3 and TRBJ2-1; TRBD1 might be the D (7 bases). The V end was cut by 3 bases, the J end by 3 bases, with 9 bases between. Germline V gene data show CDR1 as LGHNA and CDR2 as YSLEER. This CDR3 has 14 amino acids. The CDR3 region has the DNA TGCGCCAGCAGCCACCAGGGGGGCTACAATGAGCAGTTCTTC. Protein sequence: CASSHQGGYNEQFF.

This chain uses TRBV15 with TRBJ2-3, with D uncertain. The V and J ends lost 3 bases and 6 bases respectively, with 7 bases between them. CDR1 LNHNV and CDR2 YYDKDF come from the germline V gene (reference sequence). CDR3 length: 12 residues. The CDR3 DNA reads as TGTGCCACCAGCAGTGCGAGGGATACGCAGTATTTT. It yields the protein CATSSARDTQYF.